This T cell receptor beta chain comes out of a study of CD8+CD57+ T cells in acquired aplastic anemia. Study results and limitations: Patients and controls turned out to have approximately 29 CD8+ CDR3 sequences in common.

Using genomic DNA as the template, TCR beta VDJ and CDR3 profiling was carried out. TCRdb re-derived calls from the reads in MiXCR, one entry per CDR3 protein. The table shows 150,000 to 200,000 distinct CDR3 sequences, with 64% occurring only once. Note on this clonotype: Its specificity is unknown.

V was pared by 4 bases and J by 5 bases, with 10 bases between. Germline V lookup: CDR1 SGHRS, CDR2 YFSETQ. This CDR3 has 13 amino acids. V and J are TRBV5-1 and TRBJ2-1; the D call may be TRBD1 or TRBD2 (5 bases each). Sequencing was performed on sorted CD4+, CD8+, or CD8+CD57+ T cells (not recorded which) from PBMCs. This clonotype was obtained from a human donor with severe aplastic anemia or a healthy control (not recorded which). The chain's CDR3 is CASSPWGNNEQFF. As DNA, the CDR3 is TGCGCCAGCAGCCCCTGGGGGAACAATGAGCAGTTCTTC.